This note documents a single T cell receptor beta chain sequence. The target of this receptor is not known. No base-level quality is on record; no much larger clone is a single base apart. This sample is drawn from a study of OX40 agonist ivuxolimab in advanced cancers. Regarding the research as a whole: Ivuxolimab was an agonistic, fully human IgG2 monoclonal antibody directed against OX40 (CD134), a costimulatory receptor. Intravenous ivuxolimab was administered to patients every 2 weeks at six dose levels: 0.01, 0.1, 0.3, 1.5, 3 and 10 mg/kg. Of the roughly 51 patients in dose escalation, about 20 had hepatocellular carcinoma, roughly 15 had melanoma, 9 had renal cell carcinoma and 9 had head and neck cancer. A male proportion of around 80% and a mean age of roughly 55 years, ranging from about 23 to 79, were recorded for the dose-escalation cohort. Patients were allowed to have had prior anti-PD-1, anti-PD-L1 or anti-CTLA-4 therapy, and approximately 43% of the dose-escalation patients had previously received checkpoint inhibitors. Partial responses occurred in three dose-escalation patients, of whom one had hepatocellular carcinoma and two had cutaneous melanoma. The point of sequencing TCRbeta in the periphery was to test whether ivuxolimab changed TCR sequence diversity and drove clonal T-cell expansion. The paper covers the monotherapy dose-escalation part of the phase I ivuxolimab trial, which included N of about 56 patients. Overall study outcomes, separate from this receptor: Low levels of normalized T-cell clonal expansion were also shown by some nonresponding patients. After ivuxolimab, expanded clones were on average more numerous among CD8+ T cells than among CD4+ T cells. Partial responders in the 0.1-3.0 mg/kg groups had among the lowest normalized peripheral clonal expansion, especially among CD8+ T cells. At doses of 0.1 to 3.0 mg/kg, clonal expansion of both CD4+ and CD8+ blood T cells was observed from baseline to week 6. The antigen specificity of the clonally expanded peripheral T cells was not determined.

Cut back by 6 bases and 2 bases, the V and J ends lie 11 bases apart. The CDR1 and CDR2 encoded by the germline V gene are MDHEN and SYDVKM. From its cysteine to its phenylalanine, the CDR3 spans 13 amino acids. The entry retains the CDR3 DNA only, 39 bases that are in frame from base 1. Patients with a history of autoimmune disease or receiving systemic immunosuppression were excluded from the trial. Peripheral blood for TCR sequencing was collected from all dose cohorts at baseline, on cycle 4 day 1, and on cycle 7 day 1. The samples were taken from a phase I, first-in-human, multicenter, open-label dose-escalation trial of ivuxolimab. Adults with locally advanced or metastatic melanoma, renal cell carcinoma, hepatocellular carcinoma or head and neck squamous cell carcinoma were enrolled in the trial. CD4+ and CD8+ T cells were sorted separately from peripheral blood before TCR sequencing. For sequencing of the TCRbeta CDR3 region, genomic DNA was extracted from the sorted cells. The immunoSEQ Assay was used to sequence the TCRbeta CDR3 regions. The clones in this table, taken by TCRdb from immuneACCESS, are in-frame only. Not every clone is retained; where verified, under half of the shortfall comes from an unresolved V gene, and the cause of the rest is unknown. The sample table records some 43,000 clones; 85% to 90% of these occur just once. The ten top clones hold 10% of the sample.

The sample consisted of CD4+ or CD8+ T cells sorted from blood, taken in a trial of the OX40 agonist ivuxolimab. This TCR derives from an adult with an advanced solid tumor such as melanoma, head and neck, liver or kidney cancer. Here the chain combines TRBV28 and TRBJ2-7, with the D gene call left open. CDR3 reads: CASSRENAYEQYF. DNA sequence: TGTGCCAGCAGCCGAGAGAATGCCTACGAGCAGTACTTC.